Listed below are T cell receptor beta chains from one sample, sequenced in a study of T-cell memory formation after mild COVID-19. TCRdb ran MiXCR on the 5' RACE reads and lists one entry per CDR3 protein. Of nearly 110,000 distinct CDR3 sequences in the sample, about an eighth were seen once. The material sequenced was PBMCs or a T cell subset sorted from them (not recorded which). These receptors all stem from an adult woman who had mild COVID-19 (a few samples of this study predate the infection). Cell type and time point are not known. CDR3s include the opening cysteine and the closing phenylalanine or tryptophan. A D gene is named only where the DNA matches it firmly. The listing skips clone size in some rows; elsewhere it reads once, few, many or a size class.

J gene | D gene | clone size | V gene | CDR3 protein | CDR3 DNA
TRBJ2-5 | NA | medium-sized | TRBV6-5 | CASSYHLGLETQYF | TGTGCCAGCAGTTACCACTTGGGTTTAGAGACCCAGTACTTC
TRBJ1-2 | NA | NA | TRBV5-1 | CASSFDGGYGYTF | TGCGCCAGCAGCTTCGACGGAGGCTATGGCTACACCTTC
TRBJ2-2 | NA | few | TRBV29-1 | CSAGQRNTGELFF | TGCAGCGCCGGACAGCGCAACACCGGGGAGCTGTTTTTT
TRBJ2-1 | TRBD2 | once | TRBV5-1 | CASSLVRGGYNEQFF | TGCGCCAGCAGCTTGGTTCGGGGGGGGTACAATGAGCAGTTCTTC
TRBJ1-3 | TRBD1 | NA | TRBV13 | CASSTRTGGNSGNTIYF | TGTGCCAGCAGCACTCGGACAGGGGGAAACTCTGGAAACACCATATATTTT
TRBJ2-7 | NA | NA | TRBV7-3 | CASSFFAGTTYEQYF | TGTGCCAGCAGCTTCTTCGCGGGTACTACTTACGAGCAGTACTTC
TRBJ2-5 | TRBD2 | few | TRBV24-1 | CATSVGLAGGPGETQYF | TGTGCCACCAGTGTAGGACTAGCGGGAGGGCCGGGTGAGACCCAGTACTTC
TRBJ1-1 | NA | few | TRBV6-2/TRBV6-3 | CASRESTFLNTEAFF | TGTGCCAGCCGTGAATCCACCTTCCTGAACACTGAAGCTTTCTTT
TRBJ2-7 | TRBD2 | NA | TRBV25-1 | CASSHGLAGRPGDEQYF | TGTGCCAGCAGTCACGGACTAGCGGGCCGGCCGGGGGACGAGCAGTACTTC
TRBJ2-1 | NA | few | TRBV12-3/TRBV12-4 | CASSLDDTNYNEQFF | TGTGCCAGCAGTTTAGATGATACCAACTACAATGAGCAGTTCTTC
TRBJ1-2 | NA | NA | TRBV27 | CASSPLGLGYGYTF | TGTGCCAGCAGTCCCTTGGGGCTAGGGTATGGCTACACCTTC
TRBJ1-1 | NA | NA | TRBV7-9 | CASSLGVVEAFF | TGTGCCAGCAGCTTAGGAGTTGTAGAAGCTTTCTTT
TRBJ2-3 | TRBD1 | NA | TRBV5-1 | CASSPPDGTGSDTQYF | TGCGCCAGCAGCCCGCCGGACGGGACAGGGAGTGATACGCAGTATTTT
TRBJ1-1 | NA | many | TRBV29-1 | CSVEGGVFNTEAFF | TGCAGCGTTGAGGGTGGGGTCTTTAACACTGAAGCTTTCTTT